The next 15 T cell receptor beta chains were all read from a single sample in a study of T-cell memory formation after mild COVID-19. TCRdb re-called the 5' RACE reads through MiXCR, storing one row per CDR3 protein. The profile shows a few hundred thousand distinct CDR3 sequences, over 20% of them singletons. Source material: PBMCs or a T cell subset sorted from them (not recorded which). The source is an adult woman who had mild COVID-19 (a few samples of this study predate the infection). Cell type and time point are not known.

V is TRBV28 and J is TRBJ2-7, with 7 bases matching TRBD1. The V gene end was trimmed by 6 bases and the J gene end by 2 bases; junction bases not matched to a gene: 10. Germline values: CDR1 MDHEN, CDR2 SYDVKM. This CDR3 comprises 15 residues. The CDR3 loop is CASRVRQGNTYEQYF. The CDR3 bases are TGTGCCAGCAGGGTGAGACAGGGTAACACCTACGAGCAGTACTTC. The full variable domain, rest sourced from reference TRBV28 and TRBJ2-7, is DVKVTQSSRYLVKRTGEKVFLECVQDMDHENMFWYRQDPGLGLRLIYFSYDVKMKEKGDIPEGYSVSREKKERFSLILESASTNQTSMYLCASRVRQGNTYEQYFGPGTRLTVT.

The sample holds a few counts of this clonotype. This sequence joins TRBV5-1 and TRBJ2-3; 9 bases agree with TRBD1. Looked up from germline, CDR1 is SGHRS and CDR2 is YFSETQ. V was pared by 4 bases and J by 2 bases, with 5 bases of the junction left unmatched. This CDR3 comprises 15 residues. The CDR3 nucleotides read TGCGCCAGCAGCGCTGGGACAGGGATCACAGATACGCAGTATTTT. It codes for CASSAGTGITDTQYF. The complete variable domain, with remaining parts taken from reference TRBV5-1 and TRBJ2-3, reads KAGVTQTPRYLIKTRGQQVTLSCSPISGHRSVSWYQQTPGQGLQFLFEYFSETQRNKGNFPGRFSGRQFSNSRSEMNVSTLELGDSALYLCASSAGTGITDTQYFGPGTRLTVL.

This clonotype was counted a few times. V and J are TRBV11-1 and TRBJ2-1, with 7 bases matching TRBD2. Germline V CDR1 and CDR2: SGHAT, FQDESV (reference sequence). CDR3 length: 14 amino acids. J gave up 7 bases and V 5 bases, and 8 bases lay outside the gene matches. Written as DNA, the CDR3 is TGTGCCAGCAGCCCGGGGAGGGCAGAGAATGAGCAGTTCTTC. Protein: CASSPGRAENEQFF.

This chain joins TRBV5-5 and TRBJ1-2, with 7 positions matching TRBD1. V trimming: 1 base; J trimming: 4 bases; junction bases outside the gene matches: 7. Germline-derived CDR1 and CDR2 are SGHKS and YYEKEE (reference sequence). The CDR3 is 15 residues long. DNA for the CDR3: TGTGCCAGCAGCTTGATCGTCGGGACAGCCTATGGCTACACCTTC. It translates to CASSLIVGTAYGYTF.

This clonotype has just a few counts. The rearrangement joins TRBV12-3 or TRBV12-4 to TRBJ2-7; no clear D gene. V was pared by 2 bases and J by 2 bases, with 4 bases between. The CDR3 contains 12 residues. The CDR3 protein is CASSLSAYEQYF. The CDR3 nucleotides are TGTGCCAGCAGTTTAAGCGCCTACGAGCAGTACTTC.

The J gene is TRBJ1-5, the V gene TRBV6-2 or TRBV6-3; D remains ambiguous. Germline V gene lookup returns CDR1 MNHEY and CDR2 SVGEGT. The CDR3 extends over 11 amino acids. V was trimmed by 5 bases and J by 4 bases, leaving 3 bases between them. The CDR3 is CASSNNQPQHF. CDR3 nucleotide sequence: TGTGCCAGCAGTAATAATCAGCCCCAGCATTTT.

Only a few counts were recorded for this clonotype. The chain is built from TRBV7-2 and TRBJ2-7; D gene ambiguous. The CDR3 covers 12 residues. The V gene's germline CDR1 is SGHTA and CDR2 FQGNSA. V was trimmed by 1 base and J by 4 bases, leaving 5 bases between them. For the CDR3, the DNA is TGTGCCAGCAGCTTAGTCCAGTACGAGCAGTACTTC. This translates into CASSLVQYEQYF.

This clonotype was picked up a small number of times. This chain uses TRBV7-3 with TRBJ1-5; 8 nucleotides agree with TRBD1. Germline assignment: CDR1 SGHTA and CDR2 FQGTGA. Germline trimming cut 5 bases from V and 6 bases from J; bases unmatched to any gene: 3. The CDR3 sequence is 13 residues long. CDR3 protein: CASSQDRAQPQHF. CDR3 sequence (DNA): TGTGCCAGCAGCCAGGACAGGGCTCAGCCCCAGCATTTT.

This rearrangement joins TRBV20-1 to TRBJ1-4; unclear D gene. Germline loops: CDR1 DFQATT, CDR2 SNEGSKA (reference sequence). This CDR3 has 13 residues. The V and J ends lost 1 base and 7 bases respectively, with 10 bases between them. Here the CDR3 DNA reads TGCAGTGCTAGAGGGAGGGCTGGTGAAAAACTGTTTTTT. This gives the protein CSARGRAGEKLFF.

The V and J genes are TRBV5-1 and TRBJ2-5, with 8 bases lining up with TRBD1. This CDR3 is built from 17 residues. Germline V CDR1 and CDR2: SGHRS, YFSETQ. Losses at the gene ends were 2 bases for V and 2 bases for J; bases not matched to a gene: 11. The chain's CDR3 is CASSLAYPGQGQETQYF. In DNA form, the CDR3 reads TGCGCCAGCAGCTTAGCATATCCCGGACAGGGTCAAGAGACCCAGTACTTC. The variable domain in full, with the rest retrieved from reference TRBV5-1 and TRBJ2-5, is KAGVTQTPRYLIKTRGQQVTLSCSPISGHRSVSWYQQTPGQGLQFLFEYFSETQRNKGNFPGRFSGRQFSNSRSEMNVSTLELGDSALYLCASSLAYPGQGQETQYFGPGTRLLVL.

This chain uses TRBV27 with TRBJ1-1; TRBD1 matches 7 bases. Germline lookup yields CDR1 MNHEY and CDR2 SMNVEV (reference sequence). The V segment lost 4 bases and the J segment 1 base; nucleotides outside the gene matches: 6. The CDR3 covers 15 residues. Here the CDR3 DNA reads TGTGCCAGCAGTTGGCTCAGGGGGGGGAACACTGAAGCTTTCTTT. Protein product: CASSWLRGGNTEAFF.

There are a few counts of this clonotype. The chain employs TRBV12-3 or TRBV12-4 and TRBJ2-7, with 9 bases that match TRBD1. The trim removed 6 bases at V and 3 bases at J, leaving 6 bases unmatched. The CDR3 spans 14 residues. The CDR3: CASSGQGIFYEQYF. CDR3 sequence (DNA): TGTGCCAGCAGCGGACAGGGGATTTTCTACGAGCAGTACTTC.

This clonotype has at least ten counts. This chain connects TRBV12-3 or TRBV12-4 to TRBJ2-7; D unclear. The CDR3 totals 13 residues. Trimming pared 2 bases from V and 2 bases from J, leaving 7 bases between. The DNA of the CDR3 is TGTGCCAGCAGTTTAAACGGAGCCTACGAGCAGTACTTC. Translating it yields CASSLNGAYEQYF.

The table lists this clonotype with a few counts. CDR3 bases: TGCGCCAGCAGCTTGGCCGGAGGGGCGGTCTACAATGAGCAGTTCTTC. Protein product: CASSLAGGAVYNEQFF. The chain is built from TRBV5-1 and TRBJ2-1; tentatively, D is TRBD2 (6 bases). This CDR3 is built from 16 residues. Germline V gene lookup returns CDR1 SGHRS and CDR2 YFSETQ. The V gene lost 0 bases and the J gene lost 3 bases, with 13 bases spanning the gap.

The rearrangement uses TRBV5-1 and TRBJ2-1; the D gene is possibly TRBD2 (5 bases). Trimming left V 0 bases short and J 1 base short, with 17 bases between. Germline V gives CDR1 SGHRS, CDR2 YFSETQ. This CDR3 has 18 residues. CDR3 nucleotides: TGCGCCAGCAGCTTGGCGGGGTCGCGGAGCGGTTCCTACAATGAGCAGTTCTTC. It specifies CASSLAGSRSGSYNEQFF.